The T cell receptor (beta chain) under discussion was sequenced for a study of cytomegalovirus exposure and HLA in healthy donors. A remark on this clone: What it binds is unknown.

Study-wide results and caveats: Later on, an analysis tied about 17,000 TCR beta sequences to HLA alleles at 0.05 false discovery rate. TCR beta V- and J-gene trimming was later associated with a missense DCLRE1C variant. From TCR beta sequences, most subjects' HLA-A and HLA-B alleles were reportedly predicted accurately. Sequencing likely produced, as an artifact, a cluster of highly shared sequence variants.

60 Vbeta and 13 Jbeta primers were used in PCR. Some clones are missing from TCRdb's copy, which holds only in-frame ones; the method was immunoSEQ multiplex PCR. Of some 170,000 clones listed, around 77% were seen once; the top ten hold 3.7%. Sequences were obtained from PBMCs. The origin of this receptor is a man under 40 in good health and CMV-seropositive.

The CDR3, as DNA: TGTGCCAGCAGTAGGGGAGGGGCAGGGTCCTACAATGAGCAGTTCTTC. Its protein product is CASSRGGAGSYNEQFF. This chain uses TRBV28 with TRBJ2-1; 7 bases fit TRBD2. V lost 5 bases, J lost 1 base, and 8 bases stayed unmatched. This CDR3 region has 16 residues. CDR1 and CDR2 (germline): MDHEN, SYDVKM.